This paragraph covers one T cell receptor (beta chain) sequence. What it binds is unknown. Samples held about 0.95-11 million cryopreserved PBMC before DNA extraction. The sample belongs to a study of long-term antiretroviral therapy in people with HIV. Broader study findings: It was observed that HIV repertoires exhibited narrower CDR3 length ranges than controls. Despite increasing after ART, diversity remained lower than that of transplant donor controls.

They ran version v3.0 of the immunoSEQ assay at survey level. Only in-frame clones appear in the TCRdb table, and some are missing; sequencing was by immunoSEQ multiplex PCR. The sample comprises some 22,000 clones, roughly 85% of which are singletons, and more than 9% rests with the top ten. The ends lost 6 bases at V and 6 bases at J; junction bases unmatched: 10. The CDR3 length is 16 residues. The germline gives CDR1 LNHDA, CDR2 SQIVND (reference sequence). The chain links TRBV19 to TRBJ2-7; 14 bases align to TRBD2. The TCR comes from a woman in her thirties or forties with HIV. The specimen was unsorted PBMCs, collected 4.1 years after starting antiretroviral therapy. CDR3 sequence reads: CASSPTSGRAIIEQYF. In nucleotides, the CDR3 is TGTGCCAGTAGCCCGACTAGCGGGAGGGCCATCATCGAGCAGTACTTC.